A selection of T cell receptor beta chains follows, all from one sample in a study of T cell repertoires in cytomegalovirus infection. Each CDR3 protein gets one entry after TCRdb re-called the reads with MiXCR. The sample records about 160,000 distinct CDR3 sequences, roughly 15% being singletons. The specimen was CD8+ T cells from PBMCs. All receptors derive from a human donor in good health (CMV status not recorded). Some clones in this sample may be carry-over from other donors' samples. Each CDR3 is given with its conserved first and last residue. D genes are given only for firm matches. A clone size is listed for some rows: how often the clone was seen (once, few, many), or a class if it is expanded.

CDR3	DNA	D	V	J	size
CASSLSVNTEAFF	TGTGCCAGCAGCTTGTCTGTGAACACTGAAGCTTTCTTT	-	TRBV5-6	TRBJ1-1	-
CASSQDTGEGYTF	TGCGCCAGCAGCCAAGATACAGGGGAAGGCTACACCTTC	TRBD1	TRBV4-3	TRBJ1-2	-
CASSPRTGSSYNEQFF	TGTGCCAGCAGCCCCCGGACTGGGAGCTCCTACAATGAGCAGTTCTTC	-	TRBV7-6	TRBJ2-1	few
CASSQDGVAGDTQYF	TGTGCCAGCAGCCAAGATGGGGTAGCAGGGGATACGCAGTATTTT	-	TRBV3-1	TRBJ2-3	-
CASATSGNSYEQYF	TGTGCCAGTGCTACTAGCGGAAACTCCTACGAGCAGTACTTC	TRBD2	TRBV19	TRBJ2-7	few
CASSVLLAYEQYF	TGTGCCAGCAGCGTTCTGTTAGCCTACGAGCAGTACTTC	-	TRBV7-2	TRBJ2-7	-
CASSLDPSGSRRSTGELFF	TGTGCCAGCAGCTTAGATCCTAGCGGGAGCAGGAGGAGCACCGGGGAGCTGTTTTTT	TRBD2	TRBV7-9	TRBJ2-2	-
CATRGQGNTGELFF	TGTGCCACCAGGGGACAGGGGAACACCGGGGAGCTGTTTTTT	TRBD1	TRBV28	TRBJ2-2	medium-sized
CASSLGGITEAFF	TGTGCCAGCAGCTTGGGGGGGATCACTGAAGCTTTCTTT	-	TRBV7-8	TRBJ1-1	many
CASSFLGASTDTQYF	TGTGCCAGCAGTTTCCTAGGTGCTAGCACAGATACGCAGTATTTT	-	TRBV28	TRBJ2-3	-
CASSEGQGFGNEQFF	TGTGCCAGCAGCGAGGGACAGGGGTTTGGCAATGAGCAGTTCTTC	TRBD1	TRBV7-3	TRBJ2-1	few
CASSRRDRLALSYEQYF	TGTGCCAGCAGCCGACGGGACAGGTTGGCTCTCTCCTACGAGCAGTACTTC	TRBD1	TRBV7-8	TRBJ2-7	-
CASSFLGASQPQHF	TGTGCCAGCAGTTTTTTGGGGGCGTCTCAGCCCCAGCATTTT	-	TRBV28	TRBJ1-5	-
CASSLGEGRALNTEAFF	TGTGCCAGCAGCTTAGGGGAGGGAAGGGCTCTGAACACTGAAGCTTTCTTT	-	TRBV7-2	TRBJ1-1	many
CSVGVTGELKQFF	TGCAGCGTTGGGGTAACAGGTGAGCTGAAGCAGTTCTTC	-	TRBV29-1	TRBJ2-1	few
CASSPRLAGLPDTQYF	TGTGCCAGCAGCCCCCGACTAGCGGGTCTGCCAGATACGCAGTATTTT	TRBD2	TRBV7-2	TRBJ2-3	-
CASNLPGTGMSEAFF	TGTGCCAGCAACTTGCCCGGAACAGGGATGTCTGAAGCTTTCTTT	-	TRBV28	TRBJ1-1	-
CASSELEQYF	TGTGCCAGCAGTGAGCTTGAGCAGTACTTC	-	TRBV2	TRBJ2-7	few
CASSLIAWHEQFF	TGTGCCAGCAGCTTGATAGCGTGGCATGAGCAGTTCTTC	-	TRBV7-3	TRBJ2-1	-
CASSQTGRSIYEQYF	TGTGCCAGCAGCCAAACCGGACGCAGCATCTACGAGCAGTACTTC	-	TRBV11-2	TRBJ2-7	few
CASSLPGKGTEAFF	TGTGCCAGCAGTTTACCGGGGAAAGGCACTGAAGCTTTCTTT	-	TRBV28	TRBJ1-1	-
CASSYPSGGLNEQFF	TGTGCCAGCAGCTACCCTAGCGGGGGACTCAATGAGCAGTTCTTC	TRBD2	TRBV6-2/TRBV6-3	TRBJ2-1	-
CASSQEGGEYNEQFF	TGTGCCAGCAGCCAAGAGGGCGGGGAGTACAATGAGCAGTTCTTC	-	TRBV4-2	TRBJ2-1	few
CASSHRQGRYNEQFF	TGTGCCAGCAGCCATAGACAGGGGCGTTACAATGAGCAGTTCTTC	TRBD1	TRBV7-2	TRBJ2-1	-
CASSFNPGLALHNEQFF	TGTGCCAGCAGCTTCAATCCGGGACTAGCGCTCCACAATGAGCAGTTCTTC	TRBD2	TRBV7-2	TRBJ2-1	many
CASSLGQGGGYTF	TGTGCCAGCAGCTTAGGGCAGGGTGGGGGCTACACCTTC	-	TRBV7-2	TRBJ1-2	many
CANSLPASYSGANVLTF	TGTGCCAACAGCTTACCGGCATCCTACTCTGGGGCCAACGTCCTGACTTTC	-	TRBV7-2	TRBJ2-6	-
CASSYASGSYNEQFF	TGTGCCAGCAGTTACGCTAGCGGGTCCTACAATGAGCAGTTCTTC	TRBD2	TRBV6-5	TRBJ2-1	-
CASSNRDKQETQYF	TGTGCCAGTAGTAACCGGGACAAACAAGAGACCCAGTACTTC	-	TRBV19	TRBJ2-5	-
CASSLVLSGRIPSTDTQYF	TGTGCCAGCAGTTTAGTCCTTAGCGGGAGAATTCCTAGCACAGATACGCAGTATTTT	TRBD2	TRBV28	TRBJ2-3	few
CASSEIQGGTEAFF	TGTGCCAGCAGTGAAATCCAGGGGGGCACTGAAGCTTTCTTT	TRBD1	TRBV25-1	TRBJ1-1	-
CSAPDRFGSYEQYF	TGCAGTGCTCCTGACAGGTTTGGGTCCTACGAGCAGTACTTC	-	TRBV20-1	TRBJ2-7	-
CASTRQSRRTEAFF	TGTGCCAGCACCCGACAGAGCCGGCGCACTGAAGCTTTCTTT	-	TRBV28	TRBJ1-1	-
CASSLAWERNEQFF	TGCGCCAGCAGCTTGGCGTGGGAGCGCAATGAGCAGTTCTTC	-	TRBV5-1	TRBJ2-1	-
CASSPLTGSYEQYF	TGTGCCAGCAGTCCCCTGACAGGGTCCTACGAGCAGTACTTC	TRBD1	TRBV12-3/TRBV12-4	TRBJ2-7	-
CASSRGGVGGYTF	TGTGCCAGCTCCCGAGGGGGCGTTGGTGGCTACACCTTC	TRBD1	TRBV7-2	TRBJ1-2	-
CAIKTQDTQYF	TGTGCCATCAAAACCCAAGATACGCAGTATTTT	-	TRBV10-3	TRBJ2-3	few
CSVVRGGEQYF	TGCAGCGTTGTCAGGGGTGGCGAGCAGTACTTC	-	TRBV29-1	TRBJ2-7	-
CSVEGGPYEQYF	TGCAGCGTTGAAGGGGGTCCCTACGAGCAGTACTTC	-	TRBV29-1	TRBJ2-7	few